This T cell receptor beta chain was sequenced during a study of blood T cell repertoires in COVID-19. Study context: Sample material is recorded as cDNA or gDNA derived from T cells, B-cell-depleted T cells, or PBMCs.

This CDR3 region has 17 residues. The germline V gene has CDR1 SGHDT and CDR2 YYEEEE. The V gene end was trimmed by 3 bases and the J gene end by 2 bases; junction bases not matched to a gene: 7. This clone is a singleton in its sample. The method was immunoSEQ multiplex PCR; TCRdb's version includes in-frame clones alone and lacks a portion of them. The table shows roughly 290,000 clones, with about four fifths occurring only once. The sample comprised peripheral blood. The chain joins TRBV5-6 to TRBJ2-5; TRBD2 aligns across 13 bases. This sequence was found in a person aged 65 to 85 with COVID-19, enrolled during active disease. The DNA for the CDR3 is TGTGCCAGCAGCTCCCTCGGGACTAGCGGGGCTCAAGAGACCCAGTACTTC. Protein: CASSSLGTSGAQETQYF.